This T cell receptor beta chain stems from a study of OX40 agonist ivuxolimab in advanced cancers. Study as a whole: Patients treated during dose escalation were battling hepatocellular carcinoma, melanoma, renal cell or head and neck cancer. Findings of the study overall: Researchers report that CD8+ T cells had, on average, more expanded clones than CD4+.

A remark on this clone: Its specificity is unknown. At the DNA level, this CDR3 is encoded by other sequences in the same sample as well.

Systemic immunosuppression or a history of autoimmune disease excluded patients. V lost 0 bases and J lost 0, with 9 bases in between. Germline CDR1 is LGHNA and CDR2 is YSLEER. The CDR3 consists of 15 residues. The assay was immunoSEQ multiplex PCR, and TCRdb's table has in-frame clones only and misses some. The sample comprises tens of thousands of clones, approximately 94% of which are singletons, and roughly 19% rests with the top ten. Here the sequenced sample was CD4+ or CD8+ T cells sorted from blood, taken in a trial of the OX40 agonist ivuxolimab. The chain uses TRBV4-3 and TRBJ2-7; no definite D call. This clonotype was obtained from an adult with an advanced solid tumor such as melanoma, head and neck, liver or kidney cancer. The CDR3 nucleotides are TGCGCCAGCAGCCAAGATCTAGGCAGCTCCTACGAGCAGTACTTC. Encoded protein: CASSQDLGSSYEQYF.